This T cell receptor beta chain was recovered during a study of blood T cell repertoires in COVID-19. Study summary: Whether acute or convalescent, the COVID-19 samples came from the United States, Italy and Spain.

Under the authors' procedure: Nucleated cell number was recorded as an estimate derived from reference gene primer amplification. Some clones are missing from TCRdb's copy, which holds only in-frame ones; the method was immunoSEQ multiplex PCR. From that table come the V and J calls and clone size; the DNA was used to work out D and trimming. The sample consists of about 300,000 clones, about 88% of them appearing once. This CDR3 is 16 amino acids long. Germline CDR1 SGHRS, CDR2 YFSETQ. The ends lost 1 base at V and 1 base at J; junction bases unmatched: 2. The receptor was isolated from a human donor with COVID-19, enrolled during active disease. The donor label of this sample is uncertain. This chain joins TRBV5-1 and TRBJ1-3; 10 bases map to TRBD1. Sequencing used peripheral blood. The CDR3 DNA sequence: TGCGCCAGCAGCTTGAGACAGGGGGCTTCTGGAAACACCATATATTTT. It is translated as CASSLRQGASGNTIYF.